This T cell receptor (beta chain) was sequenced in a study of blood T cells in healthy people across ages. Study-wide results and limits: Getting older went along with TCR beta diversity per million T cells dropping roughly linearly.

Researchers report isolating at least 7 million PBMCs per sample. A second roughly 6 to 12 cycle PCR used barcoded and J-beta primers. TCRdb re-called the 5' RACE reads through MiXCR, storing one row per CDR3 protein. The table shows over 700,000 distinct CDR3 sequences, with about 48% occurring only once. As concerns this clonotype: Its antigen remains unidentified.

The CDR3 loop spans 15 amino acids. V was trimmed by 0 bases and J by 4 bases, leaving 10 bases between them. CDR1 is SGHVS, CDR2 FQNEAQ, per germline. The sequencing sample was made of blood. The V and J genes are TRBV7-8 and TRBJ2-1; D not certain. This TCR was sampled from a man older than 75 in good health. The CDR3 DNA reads TGTGCCAGCAGCTTAGCAGAGCGCATTTACAATGAGCAGTTCTTC. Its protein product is CASSLAERIYNEQFF.